This T cell receptor (beta chain) was captured by sequencing in a study of blood T cell repertoires in COVID-19. In the study overall: From the United States, Italy and Spain came samples of acute and convalescent COVID-19. T cells, B-cell-depleted T cells, or PBMCs supplied cDNA or gDNA.

In germline, CDR1 is MGHDK, CDR2 SYGVNS. V was trimmed by 1 base and J by 7 bases, leaving 11 bases between them. CDR3 length: 14 residues. Per the study methods: Scientists estimated how many nucleated cells there were by amplifying reference gene primers. Using immunoSEQ multiplex PCR, the repertoire was profiled, and TCRdb retains in-frame clones only, with some absent. That table supplies the V and J calls and clone size; D and trimming were determined from the DNA. Of under 150,000 clones detected, more than 75% appear once; the ten largest clones hold around 13%. The source material was peripheral blood. The chain recombines TRBV25-1 with TRBJ1-5; a possible D gene is TRBD1 (6 bases). This receptor was identified in a man aged 80 or over with acute or convalescent COVID-19. CDR3 region: CASSESGHRQPQHF. Written as DNA, the CDR3 is TGTGCCAGCAGTGAATCGGGACATCGCCAGCCCCAGCATTTT.